A single T cell receptor (beta chain) is shown here with its context. These data belong to a study of blood T cell repertoires in COVID-19. In the study overall: In each case, the material was cDNA or gDNA derived from T cells, B-cell-depleted T cells, or PBMCs.

Germline values: CDR1 SGHNT, CDR2 YYREEE (reference sequence). The CDR3 totals 17 residues. Trimming removed 2 bases from V and 2 bases from J; junction bases left unmatched: 9. Some clones are missing from TCRdb's copy, which holds only in-frame ones; the method was immunoSEQ multiplex PCR. The data hold 150,000 to 200,000 clones, with 70% to 85% observed a single time. Membership in each cohort depended on participant-reported clinical history. This chain uses TRBV5-4 with TRBJ1-4; TRBD1 matches at 7 bases. This TCR was recovered from a woman aged 45-59 years who had recovered from COVID-19. Sequencing was performed on PBMCs or T cells enriched from blood (not recorded which). The CDR3 DNA is TGTGCCAGCAGCTTAGACAGGGATCAGTCGACTAATGAAAAACTGTTTTTT. It specifies CASSLDRDQSTNEKLFF.